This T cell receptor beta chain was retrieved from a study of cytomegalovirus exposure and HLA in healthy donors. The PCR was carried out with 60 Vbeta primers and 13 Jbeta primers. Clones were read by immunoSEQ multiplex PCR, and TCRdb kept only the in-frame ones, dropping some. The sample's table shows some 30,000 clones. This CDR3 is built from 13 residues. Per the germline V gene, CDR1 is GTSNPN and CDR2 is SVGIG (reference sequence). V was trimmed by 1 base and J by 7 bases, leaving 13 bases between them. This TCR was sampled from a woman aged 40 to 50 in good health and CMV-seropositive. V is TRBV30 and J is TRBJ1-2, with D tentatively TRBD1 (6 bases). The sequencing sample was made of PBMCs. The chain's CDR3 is CAWSAQGASGYTF. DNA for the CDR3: TGTGCCTGGAGTGCACAGGGAGCGTCTGGCTACACCTTC.